These 8 T cell receptor beta chains share one sample of origin, sequenced in a study of human T cells and chemical hapten exposure. Time point denoted: healthy volunteer bleed at 2 weeks. Whole blood, unfractionated, served as the material for total RNA extraction. TCRdb recomputed calls from the RACE reads with MiXCR, one row per CDR3 protein. The sample records tens of thousands of distinct CDR3 sequences, roughly 4% being singletons. Sequenced: whole blood. These receptor sequences come from a female donor in good health. Some clones in this sample may be carry-over from other donors' samples.

This clonotype came up many times. The chain links TRBV20-1 to TRBJ1-2; D unclear. Deletions cut 3 bases from V and 0 bases from J, with 11 bases between. Germline V lookup: CDR1 DFQATT, CDR2 SNEGSKA (reference sequence). This CDR3 contains 14 residues. The CDR3 is CSASSAGPNYGYTF. As DNA, the CDR3 is TGCAGTGCTAGTTCGGCCGGGCCTAACTATGGCTACACCTTC.

This clonotype was seen repeatedly, ten times or more. V and J are TRBV10-3 and TRBJ2-3, with D maybe TRBD2 (6 bases). Germline V gene data show CDR1 as ENHRY and CDR2 as SYGVKD. This CDR3 is 15 amino acids long. Trimming left V 2 bases short and J 3 bases short, with 12 bases between. The CDR3 loop reads CAISEGEGRTDTQYF. The CDR3, as DNA: TGTGCCATCAGTGAGGGCGAGGGGAGGACAGATACGCAGTATTTT.

This clonotype was detected many times. This chain links TRBV27 with TRBJ2-7; 7 positions match TRBD1. This CDR3 region has 14 residues. J lost 4 bases, V lost 2 bases, and 5 bases had no gene match. Germline CDR1 and CDR2: MNHEY and SMNVEV (reference sequence). In DNA form, the CDR3 reads TGTGCCAGCAGTTTAACCGGGACAGCGTACGAGCAGTACTTC. Encoded protein: CASSLTGTAYEQYF.

This clonotype came up many times. The chain couples TRBV3-1 to TRBJ1-2, with 9 bases fitting TRBD1. Looked up from germline, CDR1 is LGHDT and CDR2 is YNNKEL (reference sequence). The V gene end was trimmed by 1 base and the J gene end by 6 bases; junction bases not matched to a gene: 3. CDR3 size: 14 residues. CDR3: CASSQGTGANGYTF. The CDR3 DNA is TGTGCCAGCAGCCAAGGGACAGGGGCGAATGGCTACACCTTC.

This clonotype was seen at least ten times. V and J are TRBV2 and TRBJ1-2; TRBD1 agrees at 7 bases. The CDR3 length is 16 residues. Germline CDR1 is SNHLY and CDR2 is FYNNEI. J gave up 8 bases and V 0 bases, and 12 bases lay outside the gene matches. The CDR3 DNA reads as TGTGCCAGCAGTGAAGCGCTTCCGACAGGGCAGGGCGGCTACACCTTC. It encodes CASSEALPTGQGGYTF.

In its sample, this clonotype was seen many times. This rearrangement joins TRBV4-3 to TRBJ2-1, with 7 bases fitting TRBD1. CDR3 size: 16 residues. In germline, CDR1 is LGHNA, CDR2 YSLEER. V lost 1 base and J lost 3; bases outside the gene matches: 6. Here the CDR3 reads CASSQGRGQNYNEQFF. The CDR3 DNA sequence: TGCGCCAGCAGCCAAGGCAGGGGACAGAACTACAATGAGCAGTTCTTC.

This clonotype was counted ten times or more. The V call is TRBV27, the J call TRBJ2-2; D possibly uses TRBD1 or TRBD2 (6 bases each). The CDR3 runs 16 residues. Germline values: CDR1 MNHEY, CDR2 SMNVEV (reference sequence). V dropped 2 bases and J dropped 3 bases, with 13 bases sitting between them. CDR3 amino acids: CASSLRGGTYTGELFF. The CDR3 DNA follows: TGTGCCAGCAGTTTAAGAGGGGGGACGTACACCGGGGAGCTGTTTTTT.

This clonotype was seen ten or more times. The chain combines TRBV7-8 with TRBJ1-1; D gene unclear. The CDR3 covers 14 residues. Per germline, CDR1 SGHVS and CDR2 FQNEAQ. V dropped 0 bases and J dropped 1 base, with 6 bases sitting between them. CDR3 coding DNA: TGTGCCAGCAGCTTAGCGGTCGAGAACACTGAAGCTTTCTTT. Its translation: CASSLAVENTEAFF.